The next 5 T cell receptor beta chains were all read from a single sample in a study of blood T cells in healthy people across ages. Sample-barcoded 5' priming and a J-beta primer mix drove a second PCR of about 6 to 12 cycles. TCRdb reanalysed the 5' RACE reads using MiXCR and keeps one entry per CDR3 protein. The sample carries about 940,000 distinct CDR3 sequences, around 48% recorded once. The sequencing input was blood. These receptors originate from a man younger than 45 in good health.

This clonotype came up many times. V and J are TRBV29-1 and TRBJ2-3, with D possibly TRBD2 on 6 matching bases. The CDR3 spans 13 residues. Germline loops: CDR1 SQVTM, CDR2 ANQGSEA. Between the trimmed V and J ends, which lost 7 bases and 3 bases, there was a span of 14 bases. The CDR3 sequence: CSAKPGSTDTQYF. For the CDR3, the DNA is TGCAGCGCTAAGCCCGGGAGTACAGATACGCAGTATTTT.

The chain carries TRBV28 and TRBJ2-2; no clear D. The CDR3 runs to 15 residues. Deletions cut 10 bases from V and 2 bases from J, with 17 bases between. Per the germline V gene, CDR1 is MDHEN and CDR2 is SYDVKM. CDR3 amino acids: CATRSPGLNTGELFF. The CDR3, as DNA: TGTGCCACCAGAAGTCCGGGTCTAAACACCGGGGAGCTGTTTTTT.

The chain carries TRBV12-3 or TRBV12-4 and TRBJ2-1, with D perhaps assigned TRBD1 or TRBD2 (5 bases each). The DNA end is a closer match to TRBJ2-7, so the J assignment may be wrong. The CDR3 length is 15 residues. CDR3 bases: TGTGCCAGCAGCAGGGCAGGAGGTCGCTACAATGAGCAGTACTTC. Translating gives CASSRAGGRYNEQYF.

The table lists this clonotype with a few counts. The rearrangement uses TRBV5-1 and TRBJ2-7, with 9 nucleotides matching TRBD1. Trimming took 1 base from V and 1 from J; bases not matched to a gene: 9. In germline, CDR1 is SGHRS, CDR2 YFSETQ. The length of the CDR3 is 17 residues. The CDR3 loop reads CASSLNLGTGISYEQYF. CDR3 DNA: TGCGCCAGCAGCTTGAACCTAGGGACAGGGATTTCCTACGAGCAGTACTTC.

The chain combines TRBV15 with TRBJ1-1; D call uncertain. The CDR3 has 14 residues. V was shortened by 4 bases and J by 5 bases, with 14 bases between the two germline ends. CDR1 and CDR2 from the germline V gene are LNHNV and YYDKDF (reference sequence). The DNA for the CDR3 is TGTGCCACCAGCAAGAGAGATAGGGATACTGAAGCTTTCTTT. It is translated as CATSKRDRDTEAFF.